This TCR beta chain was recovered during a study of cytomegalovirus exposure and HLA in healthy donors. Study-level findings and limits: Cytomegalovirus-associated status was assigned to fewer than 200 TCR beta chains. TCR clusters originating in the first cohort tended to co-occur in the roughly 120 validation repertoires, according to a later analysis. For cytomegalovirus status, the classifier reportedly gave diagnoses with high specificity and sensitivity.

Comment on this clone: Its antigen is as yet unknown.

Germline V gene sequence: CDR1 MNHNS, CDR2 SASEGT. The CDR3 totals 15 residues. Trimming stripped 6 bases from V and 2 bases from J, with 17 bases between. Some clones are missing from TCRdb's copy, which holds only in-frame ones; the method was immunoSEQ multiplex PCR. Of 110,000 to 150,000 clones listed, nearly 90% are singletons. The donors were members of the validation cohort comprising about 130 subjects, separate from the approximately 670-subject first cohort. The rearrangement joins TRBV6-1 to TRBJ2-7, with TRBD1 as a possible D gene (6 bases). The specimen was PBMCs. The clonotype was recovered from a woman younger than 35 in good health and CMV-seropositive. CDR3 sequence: CASSVDGTTTYEQYF. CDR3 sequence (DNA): TGTGCCAGCAGCGTCGACGGGACAACTACCTACGAGCAGTACTTC.